This TCR beta chain was sequenced for a study of shared clonotypes between healthy human individuals. Across the study: Each donor's CD8 memory used one plate, CD8 naive two, each CD4 subset three.

The CDR3 length is 16 residues. The junction had 5 bases not matched to a gene; V was cut back by 4 bases and J by 0 bases. The germline gives CDR1 SGHAT, CDR2 FQNNGV. Of note for this clone: Its specificity is unknown.

Notes on the study in general: Represented diversity (both genetic and exposure-history) was limited by the small number of donors. In contrast to clonotypes shared by all four donors, non-shared clonotypes had lower generation probabilities.

Libraries were prepared by immunoSEQ multiplex PCR; TCRdb keeps only in-frame clonotypes and omits some of them. The sample shows approximately 1,000,000 clones, about 80% of them seen only once. Source material: memory CD4+ T cells from PBMCs. The subset is: CD45RA-negative fraction. This sequence originates from a man younger than 35 in good health. Some clones in this sample may be carry-over from other donors' samples. The V and J genes are TRBV11-2 and TRBJ2-2; 7 bases fit TRBD1. The CDR3 bases are TGTGCCAGCAGCTGGGCGACAGGGACGAACACCGGGGAGCTGTTTTTT. This codes for CASSWATGTNTGELFF.